A single T cell receptor (beta chain) is shown here with its context. This specimen belongs to a study of blood T cell repertoires in COVID-19. Study-level information: Samples representing acute and convalescent COVID-19 were sourced from the United States, Italy and Spain. PBMCs, B-cell-depleted T cells, or T cells provided the cDNA or gDNA that made up the material.

In the authors' workflow: Amplification with reference gene primers provided the estimates of nucleated cell counts. Only in-frame clones appear in the TCRdb table, and some are missing; sequencing was by immunoSEQ multiplex PCR. The DNA was the basis for D and trimming; V, J and clone size are from that table. Counted here are about 47,000 clones, 75% to 90% occurring once; the ten biggest clones make up over 12%. CDR1 is SGHAT and CDR2 is FQNNGV in the germline V gene. Trimming shortened V by 1 base and J by 7 bases, and 9 bases separated the two germline ends. This CDR3 has 13 residues. Sequenced: peripheral blood. This sequence originates from a human donor with acute or convalescent COVID-19. The donor label of this sample is uncertain. The chain employs TRBV11-2 and TRBJ2-3; no definite D call. The CDR3 DNA follows: TGTGCCAGCAGCTTAGGTGACATGTATACGCAGTATTTT. Protein sequence: CASSLGDMYTQYF. The full variable domain, completed using reference TRBV11-2 and TRBJ2-3, is EAGVAQSPRYKIIEKRQSVAFWCNPISGHATLYWYQQILGQGPKLLIQFQNNGVVDDSQLPKDRFSAERLKGVDSTLKIQPAKLEDSAVYLCASSLGDMYTQYFGPGTRLTVL.